Listed below are T cell receptor beta chains from one sample, sequenced in a study of blood T cell repertoires in COVID-19. Using immunoSEQ multiplex PCR, the repertoire was profiled, and TCRdb retains in-frame clones only, with some absent. The table shows under 450,000 clones, with 87% occurring only once. Sequenced input: PBMCs or T cells enriched from blood (not recorded which). The receptor set was obtained from a woman younger than 45 who had recovered from COVID-19. CDR3s include the opening cysteine and the closing phenylalanine or tryptophan. A D gene is named only where the DNA matches it firmly. Clone size, where shown, is once, few, many, or a class for clones that have expanded.

TRBD1	TRBV9	NA	TRBJ2-1	TGTGCCAGCAGCGTCGGGGGCGGGACAGGGGGTTACAATGAGCAGTTCTTC	CASSVGGGTGGYNEQFF
TRBD1	TRBV4-2	NA	TRBJ1-2	TGTGCCAGCAGCCTGCGGGGGTCCGGGACAGGGGATGAAAACTATGGCTACACCTTC	CASSLRGSGTGDENYGYTF
NA	TRBV18	few	TRBJ1-2	TGTGCCAGCTCACCACCTTTGTGGAGTACGGATGGCTACACCTTC	CASSPPLWSTDGYTF
TRBD1	TRBV18	NA	TRBJ2-2	TGTGCCAGCTCACTCGACAGGGGTTCAGCCGGGGAGCTGTTTTTT	CASSLDRGSAGELFF
NA	TRBV29-1	NA	TRBJ2-3	TGCAGCGTCGGGCAAGGGGGACGCACAGATACGCAGTATTTT	CSVGQGGRTDTQYF
NA	TRBV19	NA	TRBJ1-1	TGTGCCAGTAGTATAGGGGCACGGGAAGCTTTCTTT	CASSIGAREAFF
NA	TRBV2	NA	TRBJ1-4	TGTGCCAGCGGCCTGCTTGGGCGTGAAAAACTGTTTTTT	CASGLLGREKLFF
NA	TRBV2	NA	TRBJ1-1	TGTGCCAGCAACAGGAGCCCGAACACTGAAGCTTTCTTT	CASNRSPNTEAFF
TRBD1	TRBV5-6	NA	TRBJ1-6	TGTGCCAGCAGCCTCGGACAGGGGGCCGATCCCCTCCACTTT	CASSLGQGADPLHF
NA	TRBV4-1	NA	TRBJ1-2	TGCGCCAGCAGCCAAGTGAACGGTGGCTATGGCTACACCTTC	CASSQVNGGYGYTF
NA	TRBV28	few	TRBJ1-1	TGTGCCAGCAGTACTGAGTGGCAGGGCGCTGAAGCTTTCTTT	CASSTEWQGAEAFF
NA	TRBV28	NA	TRBJ2-4	TGTGCCAGCAGTCCCCCTGGGGCAGCCAAAAACATTCAGTACTTC	CASSPPGAAKNIQYF
TRBD2	TRBV5-1	NA	TRBJ2-5	TGCGCCAGCAGTAGCGGGAAGATACAAGAGACCCAGTACTTC	CASSSGKIQETQYF
NA	TRBV19	NA	TRBJ1-5	TGTGCCAGTAGTCTCAGGGGTAATCAGCCCCAGCATTTT	CASSLRGNQPQHF
TRBD2	TRBV11-2	few	TRBJ2-1	TGTGCCAGCAGCCCCCATACCGGGACTAGCGGGTACAATGAGCAGTTCTTC	CASSPHTGTSGYNEQFF
NA	TRBV9	NA	TRBJ1-1	TGTGCCAGCAGCGTAAGGGACACAGGGACTGAAGCTTTCTTT	CASSVRDTGTEAFF
TRBD2	TRBV5-1	once	TRBJ2-1	TGCGCCAGCAGCTTGGCCCGGGCGGGAGGGCGAGAGTACAATGAGCAGTTCTTC	CASSLARAGGREYNEQFF
TRBD2	TRBV7-2	NA	TRBJ2-1	TGTGCCAGCAGCTTAGGTGGGAGGGCCTACAATGAGCAGTTCTTC	CASSLGGRAYNEQFF
TRBD1	TRBV7-9	NA	TRBJ2-7	TGTGCCAGCAGCTTAGGACAGGGGACCTTATACGAGCAGTACTTC	CASSLGQGTLYEQYF
NA	TRBV5-8	NA	TRBJ1-4	TGTGCCAGCTGTAATATGACCCCCGGGAAACTGTTTTTT	CASCNMTPGKLFF
NA	TRBV29-1	NA	TRBJ2-7	TGCAGCGTTGAGGTGGGAGTCAACTACGAGCAGTACTTC	CSVEVGVNYEQYF
NA	TRBV6-1	NA	TRBJ2-7	TGTGCCAGCAGTGAATCACTAGCCTACGAGCAGTACTTC	CASSESLAYEQYF
NA	TRBV18	NA	TRBJ1-2	TGTGCCAGCTCACCACCGTTGGTCAGAATCGTTGATGGCTACACCTTC	CASSPPLVRIVDGYTF
NA	TRBV4-2	NA	TRBJ1-4	TGTGCCAGCAGCCAGACCGACTCCTCAACTAATGAAAAACTGTTTTTT	CASSQTDSSTNEKLFF
NA	TRBV7-9	NA	TRBJ1-2	TGTGCCAGCAGCTTAGCGTCGGGGGTCGGCTACACCTTC	CASSLASGVGYTF
NA	TRBV11-2	NA	TRBJ1-1	TGTGCCAGCAGCTCGATGGGGGGAGTTAAGGTGAACACTGAAGCTTTCTTT	CASSSMGGVKVNTEAFF
TRBD1	TRBV19	NA	TRBJ2-7	TGTGCCAGTAGTATGCCGAATCGGGGACAGGGCTCCTACGAGCAGTACTTC	CASSMPNRGQGSYEQYF
TRBD1	TRBV6-4	NA	TRBJ1-1	TGTGCCAGCAGACCCGGGACAGGGTTTATCACTGAAGCTTTCTTT	CASRPGTGFITEAFF
TRBD1	TRBV6-5	NA	TRBJ1-6	TGTGCCAGCAGTTACGACGGGACAGGGAATTCACCCCTCCACTTT	CASSYDGTGNSPLHF
TRBD1	TRBV10-1	NA	TRBJ1-1	TGCGCCACTATTTACAGGGGAAGTGAAGCTTTCTTT	CATIYRGSEAFF
NA	TRBV2	NA	TRBJ1-1	TGTGCCAGCAGTGGCCCTTCCCTGACAGAGGCGAACACTGAAGCTTTCTTT	CASSGPSLTEANTEAFF
TRBD1	TRBV5-1	NA	TRBJ2-5	TGCGCCAGCACACCTCAGACAGGGCAAGAGACCCAGTACTTC	CASTPQTGQETQYF
TRBD2	TRBV6-5	NA	TRBJ2-2	TGTGCCAGCAATTACGGGGGGGGCGCCGGCACCGGGGAGCTGTTTTTT	CASNYGGGAGTGELFF
NA	TRBV5-1	few	TRBJ1-6	TGCGCCAGCAGCTTGGAGGGCGGACAGTATAATTCACCCCTCCACTTT	CASSLEGGQYNSPLHF
NA	TRBV3-1/TRBV3-2	NA	TRBJ1-6	TGTGCCAGCAGCCAACAAGGGGATAATTCACCCCTCCACTTT	CASSQQGDNSPLHF
TRBD1	TRBV12-5	NA	TRBJ1-2	TGTGCTAGTGGTTTGTTAGGGGGCGGCTATGGCTACACCTTC	CASGLLGGGYGYTF
NA	TRBV25-1	NA	TRBJ1-6	TGTGCCAGCAGTAATCAGGGCTATAATTCACCCCTCCACTTT	CASSNQGYNSPLHF
TRBD1	TRBV19	NA	TRBJ1-1	TGTGCCAGTAGTGTCGGACAGGGAGGCGCTGAAGCTTTCTTT	CASSVGQGGAEAFF
NA	TRBV27	few	TRBJ2-1	TGTGCCAGCAGTTTATACGGGAAGAGCTACAATGAGCAGTTCTTC	CASSLYGKSYNEQFF
NA	TRBV28	NA	TRBJ1-2	TGTGCCAGCAGTTTTGTGACTTACGGCTACACCTTC	CASSFVTYGYTF
TRBD2	TRBV3-1/TRBV3-2	once	TRBJ2-3	TGTGCCAGCAGCCCGCGTGGTAGCGGGGTCTCAGATACGCAGTATTTT	CASSPRGSGVSDTQYF
TRBD1	TRBV3-1/TRBV3-2	few	TRBJ1-4	TGTGCCAGCAGCCATTCGACAGGGGATCCTGAAAAACTGTTTTTT	CASSHSTGDPEKLFF
TRBD2	TRBV28	NA	TRBJ2-1	TGTGCCAGCAGTTTATCCGGGACTAGCGGGAGAAATGAGCAGTTCTTC	CASSLSGTSGRNEQFF
NA	TRBV19	NA	TRBJ2-1	TGTGCCAGTGTCCAGGGGAGTTCTTATGAGCAGTTCTTC	CASVQGSSYEQFF
TRBD1	TRBV29-1	NA	TRBJ1-2	TGCAGCGTCCCGGACAGGGGTGGCTACACCTTC	CSVPDRGGYTF
NA	TRBV7-9	once	TRBJ1-3	TGTGCCAGCAGCTTTGGGGAGGGTGCCATATATTTT	CASSFGEGAIYF
TRBD1	TRBV6-5	NA	TRBJ2-7	TGTGCCAGCAGTCAGGACAGGACAGAGCAGTACTTC	CASSQDRTEQYF
TRBD2	TRBV3-1/TRBV3-2	NA	TRBJ2-2	TGTGCCAGCAGCCGGACTAGCGGACAAAACACCGGGGAGCTGTTTTTT	CASSRTSGQNTGELFF
NA	TRBV11-2	once	TRBJ1-6	TGTGCCAGCAGCCGGCGGGACCTACGGAATTCACCCCTCCACTTT	CASSRRDLRNSPLHF
NA	TRBV5-8	once	TRBJ1-6	TGTGCCAGCAGCTTGGTAGGGGGAAATTCACCCCTCCACTTT	CASSLVGGNSPLHF
NA	TRBV29-1	NA	TRBJ1-2	TGCAGCGTTGCTAATACAGGATACACTAACTATGGCTACACCTTC	CSVANTGYTNYGYTF
TRBD2	TRBV27	NA	TRBJ2-2	TGTGCCAGCAGTTCGGGACTAGGATCTGGCACCGGGGAGCTGTTTTTT	CASSSGLGSGTGELFF
NA	TRBV24-1	NA	TRBJ1-5	TGTGCCACCAGTCTGGCTCGCAATCAGCCCCAGCATTTT	CATSLARNQPQHF
TRBD1	TRBV6-4	NA	TRBJ2-7	TGTGCCCCCACCCGACAGGGAACCCAATACGAGCAGTACTTC	CAPTRQGTQYEQYF
TRBD1	TRBV7-6	NA	TRBJ2-3	TGTGCCAGCAGCTTAGCGGGGGACAGGGACACAGATACGCAGTATTTT	CASSLAGDRDTDTQYF